This TCR beta chain derives from a study of Ad26.COV2.S vaccination and SARS-CoV-2 variants. Germline V gene data show CDR1 as SQVTM and CDR2 as ANQGSEA. CDR3 length equals 9 residues. In regard to this clone: Its antigen is currently unknown.

Treatment of the sample: some 19 received Ad26.COV2.S at low or high dose, single or two shots; a few received placebo; per-sample allocation not given. Day 63 following the first vaccine or placebo injection was when the samples were taken. TCRdb's table, derived via immunoSEQ multiplex PCR, lists solely in-frame clones and lacks some. The sample consists of fewer than 900,000 clones, 80% to 90% of them appearing once. Broader study findings: Breadth measured for non-spike TCRs was similar across vaccine and placebo recipients.

The sequence was collected from a person between 18 and 65 years old who received the Ad26.COV2.S COVID-19 vaccine or a placebo. This chain links TRBV29-1 with TRBJ2-3, with D possibly being TRBD2 (6 bases). Sequencing used peripheral blood, obtained in a trial of Ad26.COV2.S vaccine versus placebo. Here the CDR3 DNA reads TGCAGGACTAGTTTCACGCAGTATTTT. It translates to CRTSFTQYF.